The 31 T cell receptor beta chains in this list originate from one sample, sequenced in a study of shared clonotypes between healthy human individuals. Sequencing was performed with immunoSEQ multiplex PCR; in TCRdb, only in-frame clones are kept and a portion is missing. The repertoire holds about 1.4 million clones, 95% to 97% seen once, with about 1% in the top ten. Sequenced: naive CD4+ T cells sorted from blood. Subset given: CD45RA+ positively selected. The receptors shown here come from a man aged 25-40 years in good health.

The chain combines TRBV5-1 with TRBJ2-7; D unresolved. V was cut by 3 bases and J by 1 base, with 11 bases left in between. The CDR3 covers 14 residues. Germline assignment: CDR1 SGHRS and CDR2 YFSETQ. The CDR3 nucleotides are TGCGCCAGCAGCTCCCTGCAGGCGTCCTACGAGCAGTACTTC. This gives the protein CASSSLQASYEQYF. Together with reference TRBV5-1 and TRBJ2-7, the CDR3 gives the full variable domain: KAGVTQTPRYLIKTRGQQVTLSCSPISGHRSVSWYQQTPGQGLQFLFEYFSETQRNKGNFPGRFSGRQFSNSRSEMNVSTLELGDSALYLCASSSLQASYEQYFGPGTRLTVT.

V is TRBV28 and J is TRBJ1-2; D is possibly TRBD1 (6 bases). The CDR3 totals 15 residues. V dropped 5 bases and J dropped 8 bases, with 21 bases sitting between them. CDR1 is MDHEN, CDR2 SYDVKM, per germline. CDR3 region: CASSLHPLQGSGYTF. The CDR3 coding sequence is TGTGCCAGCAGTCTGCACCCTCTACAGGGTTCGGGCTACACCTTC.

The rearrangement joins TRBV4-1 to TRBJ1-1; D might be TRBD1 (6 bases). The CDR3 runs 15 residues. V dropped 0 bases and J dropped 6 bases, with 14 bases sitting between them. CDR1 MGHRA and CDR2 YSYEKL come from the germline V gene. The CDR3: CASSQEIWGRPEAFF. DNA of the CDR3: TGCGCCAGCAGCCAAGAGATCTGGGGGCGACCTGAAGCTTTCTTT.

This chain links TRBV11-2 with TRBJ2-1; 10 positions match TRBD2. This CDR3 has 14 residues. CDR1 SGHAT and CDR2 FQNNGV come from the germline V gene. Trimming removed 4 bases from V and 8 bases from J; junction bases left unmatched: 5. The CDR3: CASSSLAGVYEQFF. For the CDR3, the DNA is TGTGCCAGCAGCTCTCTAGCGGGAGTTTATGAGCAGTTCTTC. Variable domain in full (rest from reference TRBV11-2 and TRBJ2-1): EAGVAQSPRYKIIEKRQSVAFWCNPISGHATLYWYQQILGQGPKLLIQFQNNGVVDDSQLPKDRFSAERLKGVDSTLKIQPAKLEDSAVYLCASSSLAGVYEQFFGPGTRLTVL.

The chain couples TRBV5-5 to TRBJ2-7; 8 bases align to TRBD1. The CDR3 spans 13 residues. V shed 2 bases and J 10 bases; nucleotides not matched to a gene: 8. Germline CDR1 and CDR2: SGHKS and YYEKEE (reference sequence). CDR3 sequence (DNA): TGTGCCAGCAGCTTTGAAAGGACAGGGTTACAGTACTTC. As protein: CASSFERTGLQYF.

This clone is a singleton in its sample. The V and J genes are TRBV11-3 and TRBJ2-7; 7 nucleotides match TRBD2. The CDR3 has 16 amino acids. Germline V gene sequence: CDR1 SGHNT, CDR2 YENEEA. J lost 6 bases, V lost 2 bases, and 13 bases had no gene match. In DNA form, the CDR3 reads TGTGCCAGCAGCTTACGTGGACTAGTGGGTCGAGGCGAGCAGTACTTC. As protein: CASSLRGLVGRGEQYF.

The chain uses TRBV6-5 and TRBJ1-1; D gene uncertain. This CDR3 has 15 residues. V was trimmed by 4 bases and J by 3 bases, leaving 15 bases between them. The germline V gene has CDR1 MNHEY and CDR2 SVGAGI. This CDR3 is CASSFPVGGHTEAFF. The CDR3 nucleotides read TGTGCCAGCAGTTTTCCGGTCGGAGGGCACACTGAAGCTTTCTTT.

With regard to this clone: Other DNA sequences within the sample encode an identical CDR3. The rearrangement joins TRBV28 to TRBJ2-7; D remains ambiguous. Trimming removed 2 bases from V and 6 bases from J, with 14 bases in between. Germline lookup yields CDR1 MDHEN and CDR2 SYDVKM. The CDR3 runs 14 residues. As DNA, the CDR3 is TGTGCCAGCAGTTTAAGCTCCCGAGGTGGCGAGCAGTACTTC. Protein sequence: CASSLSSRGGEQYF.

This clone has a single count. The chain combines TRBV6-6 with TRBJ2-1; 7 bases are shared with TRBD1. Losses at the gene ends were 6 bases for V and 9 bases for J; bases not matched to a gene: 11. The CDR3 length is 14 residues. Germline-derived CDR1 and CDR2 are MNHNY and SVGAGI (reference sequence). In DNA form, the CDR3 reads TGTGCCAGCAGCAATCCACGGGACAGCGGTGAGCAGTTCTTC. Amino acids: CASSNPRDSGEQFF.

The chain joins TRBV15 to TRBJ2-1, with 8 bases fitting TRBD1. The junction had 9 bases not matched to a gene; V was cut back by 5 bases and J by 6 bases. In germline, CDR1 is LNHNV, CDR2 YYDKDF (reference sequence). The CDR3 loop spans 15 amino acids. This CDR3 reads CATSGWTGLFNEQFF. The CDR3 bases are TGTGCCACCAGCGGATGGACAGGGTTGTTCAATGAGCAGTTCTTC.

This chain joins TRBV11-2 and TRBJ2-7, with D hard to call. V lost 1 base and J lost 1, with 8 bases in between. CDR1 and CDR2 (germline): SGHAT, FQNNGV. The CDR3 contains 14 residues. DNA for the CDR3: TGTGCCAGCAGCTTAGGGGTACGTTCCTACGAGCAGTACTTC. Its translation: CASSLGVRSYEQYF.

The rearrangement uses TRBV28 and TRBJ2-7; D may match TRBD1 or TRBD2 (5 bases each). Trimming left V 6 bases short and J 5 bases short, with 20 bases between. This CDR3 is 15 amino acids long. Germline values: CDR1 MDHEN, CDR2 SYDVKM. The DNA for the CDR3 is TGTGCCAGCAGAACAATTACGGGGCGGCCGAACGAGCAGTACTTC. Encoded protein: CASRTITGRPNEQYF.

Concerning this clone: At the DNA level, this CDR3 is encoded by other sequences in the same sample as well. V gene TRBV29-1 combines with J gene TRBJ2-3; D is unclear. V was shortened by 4 bases and J by 4 bases, with 6 bases between the two germline ends. CDR3 size: 11 residues. CDR1 is SQVTM and CDR2 is ANQGSEA in the germline V gene. The CDR3 reads CSVVRADTQYF. CDR3 nucleotide sequence: TGCAGCGTTGTGAGAGCAGATACGCAGTATTTT.

On this clone itself: A junction end diverges from the germline sequence, so it may reflect a read error. V and J are TRBV7-7 and TRBJ2-2, with D perhaps matching TRBD2 (5 bases). This CDR3 has 13 amino acids. The germline V gene encodes CDR1 SSHAT and CDR2 FNYEAQ (reference sequence). The CDR3 sequence: CASSFTGTGELFF. CDR3 nucleotide sequence: TGTGCTAGCAGCTTCACGGGAACCGGGGAGCTGTTTTTT.

This clone was seen only once. The rearrangement uses TRBV7-6 and TRBJ2-2, with D perhaps matching TRBD2 (5 bases). Trimming took off 5 bases at V and 7 bases at J, with 11 bases between the two ends. The CDR3 length is 13 residues. Germline V gives CDR1 SGHVS, CDR2 FNYEAQ. CDR3 residues: CASSETGFGELFF. The CDR3 region has the DNA TGTGCCAGCAGCGAAACGGGATTCGGGGAGCTGTTTTTT.

The chain carries TRBV5-6 and TRBJ2-1; 9 bases fit TRBD1. Germline CDR1 and CDR2: SGHDT and YYEEEE. The CDR3 has 16 amino acids. V was clipped by 6 bases and J by 3 bases; unmatched bases: 10. For the CDR3, the DNA is TGTGCCAGCAACAAAAACAGGGGGCCTGTCTACAATGAGCAGTTCTTC. This translates into CASNKNRGPVYNEQFF.

This chain connects TRBV29-1 to TRBJ2-5; D gene uncertain. This CDR3 region has 11 residues. Germline V gene lookup returns CDR1 SQVTM and CDR2 ANQGSEA. Trimming took 4 bases from V and 2 from J, leaving 5 bases between them. For the CDR3, the DNA is TGCAGCGTTGTACTTCAAGAGACCCAGTACTTC. Protein: CSVVLQETQYF.

This clone was detected only a few times. CDR3 sequence (DNA): TGTGCCAGCACACGGACAGGTAAAGACTATGGCTACACCTTC. Amino acid sequence: CASTRTGKDYGYTF. The rearrangement links TRBV27 to TRBJ1-2; 7 nucleotides agree with TRBD1. The CDR3 totals 14 residues. Trimming took 7 bases from V and 3 from J; bases not matched to a gene: 8. Germline values: CDR1 MNHEY, CDR2 SMNVEV (reference sequence).

This clone was detected once. The chain uses TRBV29-1 and TRBJ2-5; D unclear. V lost 4 bases and J lost 5, with 14 bases in between. In germline, CDR1 is SQVTM, CDR2 ANQGSEA. This CDR3 comprises 13 residues. DNA of the CDR3: TGCAGCGTTGTAATTGGGGTGGGGGAGACCCAGTACTTC. Its protein product is CSVVIGVGETQYF.

In its sample, this clone was seen once. This sequence joins TRBV6-1 and TRBJ2-7; weak D call: TRBD2 (6 bases). The CDR3 has 13 residues. CDR1 MNHNS and CDR2 SASEGT come from the germline V gene. Trimming shortened V by 7 bases and J by 4 bases, and 14 bases separated the two germline ends. For the CDR3, the DNA is TGTGCCAGCAATACAGCGGAGGGGTACGAGCAGTACTTC. Translating it yields CASNTAEGYEQYF.

The chain links TRBV5-6 to TRBJ1-4; D not certain. V lost 0 bases to trimming and J lost 7 bases, with 7 bases between them. Per the germline V gene, CDR1 is SGHDT and CDR2 is YYEEEE. The CDR3 has 13 residues. The CDR3 loop is CASSLARSEKLFF. CDR3 DNA: TGTGCCAGCAGCTTGGCAAGATCTGAAAAACTGTTTTTT.

Remarks on this clone: Other DNA sequences from this sample encode an identical CDR3 as well. The chain uses TRBV5-1 and TRBJ1-3; D gene ambiguous. The germline V gene encodes CDR1 SGHRS and CDR2 YFSETQ. V lost 4 bases to trimming and J lost 3 bases, with 8 bases between them. The CDR3 loop spans 13 amino acids. CDR3 DNA sequence: TGCGCCAGCAGCACGGACGGTGGAAACACCATATATTTT. Its translation: CASSTDGGNTIYF.

This chain joins TRBV5-1 and TRBJ1-4; 9 bases fit TRBD1. With V trimmed by 0 bases and J by 7 bases, 1 base remained unmatched. CDR1 and CDR2 (germline): SGHRS, YFSETQ. The CDR3 totals 14 residues. This CDR3 reads CASSLVDRGEKLFF. The CDR3 DNA reads TGCGCCAGCAGCTTGGTGGACAGGGGTGAAAAACTGTTTTTT.

CDR3 in DNA: TGTGCCAGCAGTTACTCATCCCAGAGCTCTGGAAACACCATATATTTT. This translates into CASSYSSQSSGNTIYF. V usage is TRBV6-5 and J usage is TRBJ1-3, with D uncertain. Germline V lookup: CDR1 MNHEY, CDR2 SVGAGI. Trimming cost V 0 bases and J 0 bases, with 9 bases left between them. This CDR3 contains 16 residues.

V usage is TRBV9 and J usage is TRBJ2-7; 8 bases map to TRBD1. The CDR3 loop spans 13 amino acids. Germline trimming cut 3 bases from V and 6 bases from J; bases unmatched to any gene: 5. Per germline, CDR1 SGDLS and CDR2 YYNGEE. The CDR3 DNA sequence: TGTGCCAGCAGCGCCAGGACAGGGTTCGAGCAGTACTTC. It yields the protein CASSARTGFEQYF. Combining the CDR3 with reference TRBV9 and TRBJ2-7 gives the whole variable domain DSGVTQTPKHLITATGQRVTLRCSPRSGDLSVYWYQQSLDQGLQFLIQYYNGEERAKGNILERFSAQQFPDLHSELNLSSLELGDSALYFCASSARTGFEQYFGPGTRLTVT.

The chain has TRBV28 and TRBJ2-1, with 11 bases aligning to TRBD2. The CDR3 consists of 19 residues. Per the germline V gene, CDR1 is MDHEN and CDR2 is SYDVKM. Trimming at V came to 7 bases and at J to 8 bases, leaving 22 bases not matched to a gene. The CDR3 DNA reads TGTGCCAGCAACGGGGGACAGGGTTTAGCGGGAGGGGCATTTTATGAGCAGTTCTTC. It codes for CASNGGQGLAGGAFYEQFF.

About this clone itself: Other DNA sequences in this sample translate to the same CDR3. The gene calls are TRBV14 and TRBJ1-2, with D uncertain. Looked up from germline, CDR1 is SGHDN and CDR2 is FVKESK. V gave up 1 base and J gave up 4 bases, with 4 bases separating them. This CDR3 contains 12 residues. The CDR3 loop reads CASSQGGYGYTF. CDR3 coding DNA: TGTGCCAGCAGCCAAGGGGGCTATGGCTACACCTTC. The complete variable domain, with remaining parts taken from reference TRBV14 and TRBJ1-2, reads EAGVTQFPSHSVIEKGQTVTLRCDPISGHDNLYWYRRVMGKEIKFLLHFVKESKQDESGMPNNRFLAERTGGTYSTLKVQPAELEDSGVYFCASSQGGYGYTFGSGTRLTVV.

The chain carries TRBV10-1 and TRBJ1-3; D gene unclear. The V and J ends lost 4 bases and 9 bases respectively, with 13 bases between them. This CDR3 spans 13 amino acids. Germline CDR1 reads WNHNN; CDR2 reads SYGVQD (reference sequence). The CDR3 here is CASSADVVSTIYF. CDR3 nucleotide sequence: TGCGCCAGCAGTGCGGACGTGGTGAGCACCATATATTTT.

The chain uses TRBV29-1 and TRBJ2-1, with 7 bases fitting TRBD2. In germline, CDR1 is SQVTM, CDR2 ANQGSEA. The V and J ends lost 5 bases and 1 base, in that order; junction bases with no gene match: 5. This CDR3 is built from 14 residues. The CDR3 sequence is CSVLGLPSYNEQFF. DNA for the CDR3: TGCAGCGTTTTGGGACTACCATCCTACAATGAGCAGTTCTTC.

The chain links TRBV27 to TRBJ2-5; D remains ambiguous. The CDR3 runs to 15 residues. Germline values: CDR1 MNHEY, CDR2 SMNVEV (reference sequence). V dropped 4 bases and J dropped 5 bases, with 17 bases sitting between them. CDR3 region: CASSSERTELETQYF. CDR3 nucleotide sequence: TGTGCCAGCAGTTCCGAAAGGACCGAACTGGAGACCCAGTACTTC.

The rearrangement uses TRBV10-1 and TRBJ2-1; TRBD1 or TRBD2 may be the D gene (5 bases each). Germline CDR1 reads WNHNN; CDR2 reads SYGVQD (reference sequence). Deletions cut 4 bases from V and 0 bases from J, with 13 bases between. This CDR3 comprises 16 residues. The CDR3 here is CASSVDPGGSYNEQFF. CDR3 bases: TGCGCCAGCAGTGTGGACCCTGGGGGCTCCTACAATGAGCAGTTCTTC.